What follows are 21 T cell receptor beta chains derived from one specimen sequenced in a study of blood T cell repertoires in COVID-19. Using immunoSEQ multiplex PCR, the repertoire was profiled, and TCRdb retains in-frame clones only, with some absent. The data show 300,000 to 450,000 clones, with 70% to 90% seen just once and 10% held by the top ten. The sequenced sample consisted of peripheral blood. The receptor set was obtained from a woman aged 25 to 45 with COVID-19, enrolled during active disease.

The V gene is TRBV3-1 (or the pseudogene TRBV3-2), the J gene TRBJ2-5; tentatively, D is TRBD1 (6 bases). Germline assignment: CDR1 LGHDT and CDR2 YNNKEL (reference sequence). With 0 bases removed from V and 3 bases from J, the gap between germline ends came to 14 bases. The CDR3 runs to 16 residues. For the CDR3, the DNA is TGTGCCAGCAGCCAAGATTTGGGGGACATCAAAGAGACCCAGTACTTC. Translating it yields CASSQDLGDIKETQYF.

V usage is TRBV6-2 or TRBV6-3 and J usage is TRBJ2-1; possible D gene TRBD2, 6 bases. Germline V gene sequence: CDR1 MNHEY, CDR2 SVGEGT. V was pared by 2 bases and J by 8 bases, with 16 bases between. The CDR3 consists of 15 residues. The CDR3 is CASSYLRLVVHEQFF. In DNA form, the CDR3 reads TGTGCCAGCAGTTACCTCCGACTAGTAGTCCATGAGCAGTTCTTC.

The rearrangement joins TRBV6-5 to TRBJ1-6, with TRBD1 matching over 10 bases. V lost 6 bases to trimming and J lost 7 bases; unmatched junction nucleotides: 6. CDR3 length equals 15 residues. The germline V gene encodes CDR1 MNHEY and CDR2 SVGAGI. The CDR3 nucleotides are TGTGCCAGCAGGCCGCCGGGACAGGGGAATTCACCCCTCCACTTT. It yields the protein CASRPPGQGNSPLHF.

V gene TRBV30 combines with J gene TRBJ2-7, with a possible D match to TRBD2 (6 bases). In germline, CDR1 is GTSNPN, CDR2 SVGIG (reference sequence). V lost 7 bases to trimming and J lost 1 base, with 8 bases between them. This CDR3 is built from 11 residues. For the CDR3, the DNA is TGTGCCTTGGCGGGGTCCTACGAGCAGTACTTC. Its protein is CALAGSYEQYF. Using reference TRBV30 and TRBJ2-7 for the parts outside the CDR3, the full variable domain is SQTIHQWPATLVQPVGSPLSLECTVEGTSNPNLYWYRQAAGRGLQLLFYSVGIGQISSEVPQNLSASRPQDRQFILSSKKLLLSDSGFYLCALAGSYEQYFGPGTRLTVT.

The rearrangement links TRBV11-2 to TRBJ2-2; D not resolved. V lost 0 bases, J lost 5 bases, and 10 bases lay in between. This CDR3 is built from 15 residues. Germline assignment: CDR1 SGHAT and CDR2 FQNNGV. CDR3 region: CASSLDPPVTGELFF. DNA for the CDR3: TGTGCCAGCAGCTTAGATCCCCCCGTTACCGGGGAGCTGTTTTTT.

The V call is TRBV28, the J call TRBJ2-1; D is possibly TRBD1 (5 bases). V dropped 2 bases and J dropped 9 bases, with 20 bases sitting between them. CDR1 and CDR2 (germline): MDHEN, SYDVKM. The CDR3 length is 16 residues. CDR3 nucleotide sequence: TGTGCCAGCAGTTTAGCCCGGGCCCTAGGGGATTCTGAGCAGTTCTTC. Translating gives CASSLARALGDSEQFF.

This clone has just a few counts. The chain recombines TRBV25-1 with TRBJ1-4; D not certain. Trimming removed 1 base at V and 5 bases at J, with 5 bases between. The CDR3 runs 13 residues. Germline loops: CDR1 MGHDK, CDR2 SYGVNS. The chain's CDR3 is CASSEFGNEKLFF. In DNA, the CDR3 is TGTGCCAGCAGTGAATTCGGGAATGAAAAACTGTTTTTT. Filled out from reference TRBV25-1 and TRBJ1-4, the complete variable domain reads EADIYQTPRYLVIGTGKKITLECSQTMGHDKMYWYQQDPGMELHLIHYSYGVNSTEKGDLSSESTVSRIRTEHFPLTLESARPSHTSQYLCASSEFGNEKLFFGSGTQLSVL.

The rearrangement joins TRBV28 to TRBJ1-1; 12 bases align to TRBD1. This CDR3 is built from 17 residues. Trimming removed 4 bases from V and 1 base from J; junction bases left unmatched: 7. Germline V gene sequence: CDR1 MDHEN, CDR2 SYDVKM. CDR3 loop: CASSSSGTGGQNTEAFF. The DNA of the CDR3 is TGTGCCAGCAGTTCGTCGGGGACAGGGGGCCAGAACACTGAAGCTTTCTTT.

The chain uses TRBV27 and TRBJ2-6; possible D gene TRBD2, 6 bases. Germline V gene lookup returns CDR1 MNHEY and CDR2 SMNVEV (reference sequence). V was trimmed by 2 bases and J by 0 bases, leaving 17 bases between them. This CDR3 comprises 19 residues. CDR3 in amino acids: CASSLGSRGSLSGANVLTF. The DNA of the CDR3 is TGTGCCAGCAGTTTAGGTTCCCGGGGGTCCCTCTCTGGGGCCAACGTCCTGACTTTC.

This clone was found once. The chain links TRBV2 to TRBJ2-7; 7 nucleotides line up with TRBD2. Germline CDR1 reads SNHLY; CDR2 reads FYNNEI. The junction had 8 bases not matched to a gene; V was cut back by 7 bases and J by 2 bases. The CDR3 covers 14 residues. For the CDR3, the DNA is TGTGCCAGCAAGCGGCGGGAGAGCACCTACGAGCAGTACTTC. Its translation: CASKRRESTYEQYF.

The V and J genes are TRBV3-1 (or the pseudogene TRBV3-2) and TRBJ2-7, with 11 nucleotides matching TRBD2. The germline V gene encodes CDR1 LGHDT and CDR2 YNNKEL (reference sequence). The CDR3 has 15 amino acids. V lost 3 bases to trimming and J lost 5 bases; unmatched junction nucleotides: 6. CDR3 in amino acids: CASSQETSGNDEQYF. The DNA for the CDR3 is TGTGCCAGCAGCCAGGAGACTAGCGGGAATGACGAGCAGTACTTC.

This sequence joins TRBV7-9 and TRBJ2-5; 13 nucleotides agree with TRBD2. In germline, CDR1 is SEHNR, CDR2 FQNEAQ (reference sequence). Trimming removed 5 bases from V and 4 bases from J; junction bases left unmatched: 4. This CDR3 is built from 15 residues. The CDR3 here is CASSPGLAGLETQYF. The CDR3 DNA follows: TGTGCCAGCAGCCCGGGACTAGCGGGATTAGAGACCCAGTACTTC. The full variable domain, in which reference TRBV7-9 and TRBJ2-5 provide the parts outside the CDR3, is DTGVSQNPRHKITKRGQNVTFRCDPISEHNRLYWYRQTLGQGPEFLTYFQNEAQLEKSRLLSDRFSAERPKGSFSTLEIQRTEQGDSAMYLCASSPGLAGLETQYFGPGTRLLVL.

This clone appeared a single time. The chain employs TRBV11-2 and TRBJ2-7; 8 bases are shared with TRBD1. V shed 0 bases and J 2 bases; nucleotides not matched to a gene: 3. CDR1 and CDR2 (germline): SGHAT, FQNNGV. The CDR3 loop spans 15 amino acids. CDR3 DNA: TGTGCCAGCAGCTTAGAGGGACAGGCTACCTACGAGCAGTACTTC. This translates into CASSLEGQATYEQYF.

The V call is TRBV10-3, the J call TRBJ2-2; D gene uncertain. V was pared by 3 bases and J by 3 bases, with 2 bases between. The germline gives CDR1 ENHRY, CDR2 SYGVKD. The CDR3 runs to 12 residues. The CDR3 coding sequence is TGTGCCATCAGTGACGACACCGGGGAGCTGTTTTTT. Protein sequence: CAISDDTGELFF.

The chain combines TRBV10-3 with TRBJ2-3, with D perhaps TRBD2 (6 bases). The germline V gene has CDR1 ENHRY and CDR2 SYGVKD. This CDR3 contains 15 residues. Trimming removed 3 bases at V and 0 bases at J, with 10 bases between. This CDR3 is CAISDPGTSTDTQYF. Written as DNA, the CDR3 is TGTGCCATCAGTGATCCCGGGACTAGCACAGATACGCAGTATTTT.

The rearrangement joins TRBV9 to TRBJ1-2; 10 positions match TRBD1. The CDR3 extends over 17 amino acids. Germline V gives CDR1 SGDLS, CDR2 YYNGEE. V gave up 3 bases and J gave up 4 bases; unmatched junction bases: 12. The CDR3 bases are TGTGCCAGCAGCGCGTCCGGGACAGGGGAGGGGGCCTATGGCTACACCTTC. As protein: CASSASGTGEGAYGYTF.

The chain uses TRBV3-1 (or the pseudogene TRBV3-2) and TRBJ2-1; D remains ambiguous. Trimming shortened V by 1 base and J by 2 bases, and 9 bases separated the two germline ends. The CDR3 loop spans 15 amino acids. CDR1 is LGHDT, CDR2 YNNKEL, per germline (reference sequence). Written as DNA, the CDR3 is TGTGCCAGCAGCCAAGGGTATCAGGCCTACAATGAGCAGTTCTTC. Protein sequence: CASSQGYQAYNEQFF.

The V call is TRBV9, the J call TRBJ1-1; D is uncertain. Germline V gene data show CDR1 as SGDLS and CDR2 as YYNGEE. Trimming cost V 3 bases and J 2 bases, with 5 bases left between them. The CDR3 totals 12 residues. The CDR3 DNA follows: TGTGCCAGCAGCGCCTATAACACTGAAGCTTTCTTT. This gives the protein CASSAYNTEAFF.

The chain joins TRBV7-9 to TRBJ1-4; the match to TRBD1 covers 11 bases. Losses at the gene ends were 5 bases for V and 7 bases for J; bases not matched to a gene: 6. This CDR3 comprises 15 residues. Germline CDR1 and CDR2: SEHNR and FQNEAQ (reference sequence). CDR3 DNA sequence: TGTGCCAGCAGCCCAGGGGGGACAGGGGGTGAAAAACTGTTTTTT. Translated, it gives CASSPGGTGGEKLFF.

The chain uses TRBV27 and TRBJ2-1; D unclear. The CDR3 totals 14 residues. Looked up from germline, CDR1 is MNHEY and CDR2 is SMNVEV (reference sequence). The ends were cut back, 5 bases at V and 9 bases at J, with 17 bases in the middle. In DNA form, the CDR3 reads TGTGCCAGCAGTGCCGCCCTCGACTGGGTTGAGCAGTTCTTC. Translating it yields CASSAALDWVEQFF.

The chain joins TRBV4-3 to TRBJ2-5, with TRBD1 as a possible D gene (5 bases). This CDR3 is built from 15 residues. CDR1 is LGHNA, CDR2 YSLEER, per germline. The germline V and J ends were trimmed by 1 base and 4 bases, with 13 bases remaining between them. The CDR3 nucleotides are TGCGCCAGCAGCCAAGGCGGCGGTCAGGGAGAGACCCAGTACTTC. This encodes CASSQGGGQGETQYF.